This T cell receptor (beta chain) derives from a study of vaccination effects on CD4 cells after COVID-19. Study information: Antigen-specific CD4+ T cells were first expanded with viral peptide pools by the ViraFEST assay and only then sequenced.

The germline V gene has CDR1 MDHEN and CDR2 SYDVKM. V lost 3 bases, J lost 6 bases, and 7 bases stayed unmatched. There are 15 residues in the CDR3. This clone was observed a single time. The antigen is undetermined. Libraries were prepared by immunoSEQ multiplex PCR; TCRdb keeps only in-frame clonotypes and omits some of them. The table has more than 30,000 clones, roughly 74% seen once; the top ten hold roughly 3.1%. General study findings and limits: Long after vaccination, the clones induced by infection and by vaccine shrank markedly in size.

Scientists isolated CD4+ T cells after an approximately 10-day culture period ended. In the vaccine recipients, nucleocapsid antibodies were negative and there was no prior SARS-CoV-2 infection. Source: CD4+ T cells from PBMCs cultured without peptide, taken before COVID-19 vaccination. This TCR came from a human donor who received a COVID-19 vaccine. J is TRBJ1-1 and V is TRBV28; TRBD1 matches 10 bases. The chain's CDR3 is CASSFMTGGPAEAFF. The CDR3 coding sequence is TGTGCCAGCAGTTTCATGACAGGGGGCCCGGCTGAAGCTTTCTTT.